A selection of T cell receptor beta chains follows, all from one sample in a study of cytotoxic CD8 clonotypes in ibrutinib-treated CLL. Sequencing was performed with immunoSEQ multiplex PCR; in TCRdb, only in-frame clones are kept and a portion is missing. The sample lists more than 150,000 clones; about 72% were seen once. This sample comprised PBMCs, obtained after 24 months of ibrutinib treatment. Receptors were obtained from a human donor with chronic lymphocytic leukemia. CDR3s include the opening cysteine and the closing phenylalanine or tryptophan. The D gene is left open where the match is weak. The size field is filled for only some rows; it gives once, few, many or a size class.

CASSAAGEGAEAFF | TGCGCCAGCAGCGCCGCAGGGGAGGGGGCTGAAGCTTTCTTT | TRBJ1-1 | - | - | TRBV5-1
CASSNPGANEKLFF | TGTGCCAGTAGTAACCCGGGGGCCAATGAAAAACTGTTTTTT | TRBJ1-4 | - | - | TRBV19
CASSLARDNTEAFF | TGTGCCAGCAGCTTAGCCAGAGATAACACTGAAGCTTTCTTT | TRBJ1-1 | - | - | TRBV7-2
CSVEFRRLDNEQFF | TGCAGCGTTGAATTCAGGCGACTCGACAATGAGCAGTTCTTC | TRBJ2-1 | - | - | TRBV29-1
CASSLEGYGYTF | TGTGCCAGCAGCTTAGAGGGATATGGCTACACCTTC | TRBJ1-2 | few | - | TRBV7-9
CASSPSFEFTEAFF | TGTGCCAGCAGTCCTAGTTTCGAATTCACTGAAGCTTTCTTT | TRBJ1-1 | - | - | TRBV2
CASSLNPPYEQYF | TGTGCCAGCAGTTTAAATCCCCCCTACGAGCAGTACTTC | TRBJ2-7 | - | - | TRBV28
CASSYESGANVLTF | TGTGCCAGCAGTTATGAATCTGGGGCCAACGTCCTGACTTTC | TRBJ2-6 | - | - | TRBV6-5
CAWNRGASLRFF | TGTGCCTGGAACCGAGGGGCCTCACTACGGTTCTTC | TRBJ2-1 | - | - | TRBV30
CASSAQVLQETQYF | TGTGCCAGCAGTGCGCAGGTTCTCCAAGAGACCCAGTACTTC | TRBJ2-5 | - | - | TRBV6-1
CASRAGGVNEQFF | TGTGCCAGTAGGGCAGGGGGCGTGAATGAGCAGTTCTTC | TRBJ2-1 | - | TRBD1 | TRBV19
CSVGQGTYNEQFF | TGCAGCGTTGGACAGGGCACCTACAATGAGCAGTTCTTC | TRBJ2-1 | - | TRBD1 | TRBV29-1
CAWGGGGSSYEQYF | TGTGCCTGGGGCGGTGGGGGAAGCTCCTACGAGCAGTACTTC | TRBJ2-7 | - | - | TRBV30
CASSQVRFDEQFF | TGTGCCAGCAGCCAAGTTAGATTCGATGAGCAGTTCTTC | TRBJ2-1 | - | - | TRBV4-2
CASSLAGGTDTQYF | TGTGCCAGCAGTTTAGCGGGAGGCACAGATACGCAGTATTTT | TRBJ2-3 | - | TRBD2 | TRBV6-4
CASSLDNEKLFF | TGTGCCAGCAGTTTGGATAATGAAAAACTGTTTTTT | TRBJ1-4 | - | - | TRBV28
CASRLQGTDTQYF | TGTGCCAGCAGGCTACAGGGAACAGATACGCAGTATTTT | TRBJ2-3 | once | - | TRBV28
CASSTGQASYEQYF | TGTGCCAGTAGTACGGGACAGGCCTCCTACGAGCAGTACTTC | TRBJ2-7 | - | TRBD1 | TRBV19
CASSPYGGQESEQYF | TGTGCCAGCTCACCATATGGTGGCCAAGAATCCGAGCAGTACTTC | TRBJ2-7 | - | - | TRBV18
CATSRAVEQFF | TGTGCCACCAGCAGAGCGGTCGAGCAGTTCTTC | TRBJ2-1 | few | - | TRBV15
CASSEAAGSNYGYTF | TGTGCCAGCAGTGAAGCTGCAGGATCTAACTATGGCTACACCTTC | TRBJ1-2 | - | - | TRBV6-1
CASSLGPSSYEQYF | TGTGCCAGCAGCTTAGGACCTAGTTCCTACGAGCAGTACTTC | TRBJ2-7 | - | - | TRBV7-6
CSVEVRNYGYTF | TGCAGCGTTGAAGTCAGAAACTATGGCTACACCTTC | TRBJ1-2 | few | - | TRBV29-1
CASREPRDVGANVLTF | TGTGCCAGCAGGGAGCCTCGGGACGTTGGGGCCAACGTCCTGACTTTC | TRBJ2-6 | - | - | TRBV2
CASSLGTVPDTQYF | TGTGCCAGCAGCTTGGGGACCGTGCCAGATACGCAGTATTTT | TRBJ2-3 | - | - | TRBV5-4
CASRLTGGSEKLFF | TGCGCCAGCAGGTTGACAGGGGGCTCCGAAAAACTGTTTTTT | TRBJ1-4 | - | TRBD1 | TRBV5-1
CASSSTSLEKLFF | TGTGCCAGCAGCTCGACCAGTTTAGAAAAACTGTTTTTT | TRBJ1-4 | - | - | TRBV11-2
CSGGGGSGTDTQYF | TGCAGCGGTGGGGGAGGGAGCGGAACAGATACGCAGTATTTT | TRBJ2-3 | - | TRBD2 | TRBV29-1
CAINPNRAEKLFF | TGTGCCATCAATCCCAATCGGGCCGAAAAACTGTTTTTT | TRBJ1-4 | - | - | TRBV28
CASSPLAGVMSGQYF | TGTGCCAGTAGTCCGTTAGCGGGAGTAATGTCCGGGCAGTACTTC | TRBJ2-7 | - | TRBD2 | TRBV19
CASSLGSPTDTQYF | TGTGCCAGCAGCTTAGGCTCCCCCACAGATACGCAGTATTTT | TRBJ2-3 | - | - | TRBV13
CASTGREQYF | TGTGCCAGTACAGGGCGGGAGCAGTACTTC | TRBJ2-7 | - | - | TRBV2
CSVAGQTSTDTQYF | TGCAGCGTTGCGGGACAGACCTCCACAGATACGCAGTATTTT | TRBJ2-3 | - | TRBD1 | TRBV29-1
CASSQARRPDLYEQYF | TGCGCCAGCAGCCAAGCTCGTCGCCCGGATCTTTACGAGCAGTACTTC | TRBJ2-7 | - | - | TRBV4-3
CASRHNTGDTQYF | TGTGCCAGTCGCCATAACACAGGAGATACGCAGTATTTT | TRBJ2-3 | - | - | TRBV7-9
CASSNERREKLFF | TGTGCCAGCAGTAACGAAAGACGAGAAAAACTGTTTTTT | TRBJ1-4 | - | - | TRBV28
CASSVAWTSGQETQYF | TGTGCCAGCAGCGTAGCGTGGACTAGCGGGCAAGAGACCCAGTACTTC | TRBJ2-5 | - | TRBD2 | TRBV9
CAWSPGQNTEAFF | TGTGCCTGGAGTCCAGGGCAGAACACTGAAGCTTTCTTT | TRBJ1-1 | few | - | TRBV30
CASSDTREKLFF | TGTGCCAGCAGCGATACGAGAGAAAAACTGTTTTTT | TRBJ1-4 | - | - | TRBV2
CASSLDTGLYEQYF | TGCGCCAGCAGCTTGGATACAGGTCTTTACGAGCAGTACTTC | TRBJ2-7 | - | - | TRBV5-1
CATPTGGSKNIQYF | TGTGCCACCCCGACAGGGGGTTCCAAAAACATTCAGTACTTC | TRBJ2-4 | - | TRBD1 | TRBV6-5
CASSLRQGGNYGYTF | TGCGCCAGCAGCTTGAGGCAGGGGGGAAACTATGGCTACACCTTC | TRBJ1-2 | - | TRBD1 | TRBV5-1
CASSLGSGRDTEAFF | TGTGCCAGCAGCTTGGGTTCAGGTAGGGACACTGAAGCTTTCTTT | TRBJ1-1 | - | - | TRBV5-4
CASSLALPYEQYF | TGTGCCAGCAGCTTAGCGCTGCCCTACGAGCAGTACTTC | TRBJ2-7 | - | - | TRBV7-8
CASSLYEETQYF | TGTGCCAGCAGCCTATACGAAGAGACCCAGTACTTC | TRBJ2-5 | once | - | TRBV7-9
CASSATGGSFDNEQFF | TGTGCCAGCAGCGCAACAGGGGGAAGTTTTGACAATGAGCAGTTCTTC | TRBJ2-1 | - | TRBD1 | TRBV7-8
CASSYSASSNQPQHF | TGTGCCAGCAGTTACTCAGCTTCAAGCAATCAGCCCCAGCATTTT | TRBJ1-5 | few | - | TRBV6-6
CASSPSRAGGGEQYF | TGTGCCAGCAGCCCGAGCAGGGCGGGAGGAGGCGAGCAGTACTTC | TRBJ2-7 | - | TRBD2 | TRBV14
CASSPSQNRGRRVYGYTF | TGTGCCAGCAGTCCATCCCAAAACAGGGGCCGCCGGGTCTATGGCTACACCTTC | TRBJ1-2 | - | TRBD1 | TRBV27
CSVRLWRGDTGELFF | TGCAGCGTTCGATTGTGGAGGGGCGACACCGGGGAGCTGTTTTTT | TRBJ2-2 | once | - | TRBV29-1
CASSLLAEYEQYF | TGCGCCAGCAGCTTGTTAGCGGAATACGAGCAGTACTTC | TRBJ2-7 | - | - | TRBV5-1